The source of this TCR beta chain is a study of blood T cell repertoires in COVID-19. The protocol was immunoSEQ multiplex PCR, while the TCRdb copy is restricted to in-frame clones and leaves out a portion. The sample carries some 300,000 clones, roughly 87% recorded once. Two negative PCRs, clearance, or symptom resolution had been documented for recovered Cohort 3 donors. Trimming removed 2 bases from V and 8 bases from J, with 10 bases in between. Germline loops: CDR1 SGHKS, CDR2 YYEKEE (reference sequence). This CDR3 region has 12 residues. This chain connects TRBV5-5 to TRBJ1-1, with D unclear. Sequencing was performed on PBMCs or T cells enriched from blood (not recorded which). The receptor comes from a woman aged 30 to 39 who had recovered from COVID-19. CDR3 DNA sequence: TGTGCCAGCAGCTTCAATCCACTAGAAGCTTTCTTT. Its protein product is CASSFNPLEAFF.